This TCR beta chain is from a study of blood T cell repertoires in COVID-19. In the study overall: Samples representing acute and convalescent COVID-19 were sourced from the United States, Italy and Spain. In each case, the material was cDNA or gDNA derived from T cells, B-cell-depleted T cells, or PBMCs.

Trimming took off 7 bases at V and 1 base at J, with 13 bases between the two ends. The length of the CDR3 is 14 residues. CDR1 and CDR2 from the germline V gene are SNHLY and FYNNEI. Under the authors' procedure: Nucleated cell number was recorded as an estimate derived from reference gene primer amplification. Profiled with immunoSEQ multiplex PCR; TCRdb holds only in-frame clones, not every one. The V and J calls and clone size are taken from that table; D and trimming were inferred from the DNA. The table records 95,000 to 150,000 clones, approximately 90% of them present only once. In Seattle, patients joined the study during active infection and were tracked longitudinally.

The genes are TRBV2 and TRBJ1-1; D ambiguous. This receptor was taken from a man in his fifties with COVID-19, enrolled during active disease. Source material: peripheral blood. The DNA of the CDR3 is TGTGCCAGCACCATCCGCGGCGGGAACACTGAAGCTTTCTTT. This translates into CASTIRGGNTEAFF.